These 32 T cell receptor beta chains originate from one sample sequenced in a study of T cell clonality in common variable immunodeficiency. Clones were read by immunoSEQ multiplex PCR, and TCRdb kept only the in-frame ones, dropping some. The sample shows approximately 52,000 clones, none of them appearing just once. Sequencing used peripheral blood mononuclear cells. All receptors come from a person aged 18 to 75 in good health.

Note on this clone: The read comes to an end 3 residues before the CDR3 does, leaving the germline J gene to fill in the end. The rearrangement joins TRBV2 to TRBJ1-2, with D possibly being TRBD1 (6 bases). The germline V and J ends were trimmed by 6 bases and 4 bases, with 9 bases remaining between them. The CDR3 runs 12 residues. In germline, CDR1 is SNHLY, CDR2 FYNNEI. The CDR3 protein is CASRGQTYGYTF. Partial CDR3 DNA: TGTGCCAGCAGAGGACAGACCTATGGC.

This clone has at least ten counts. The CDR3 is cut off 3 residues early in the read; its end comes from the germline J gene. The chain carries TRBV18 and TRBJ1-6; D remains unclear. This CDR3 has 14 amino acids. The V gene lost 3 bases and the J gene lost 5 bases, with 8 bases spanning the gap. Germline values: CDR1 KGHSH, CDR2 LQKENI. This chain's CDR3 is CASSPDTDNSPLHF. The sequenced part of the CDR3 DNA is TGTGCCAGCTCACCCGACACCGATAATTCACCC.

This clone has a count of ten or more. Within the sample, other DNA sequences also encode this same CDR3. CDR3 residues: CASSARTGAANTIYF. The DNA read from the CDR3 is TGTGCCAGCAGTGCCAGGACAGGGGCTGCAAACACC. This chain links TRBV2 with TRBJ1-3; 9 bases fit TRBD1. The sequenced fragment ends 3 residues before the CDR3 boundary, so the rest is inferred from the germline J gene. Germline V gene lookup returns CDR1 SNHLY and CDR2 FYNNEI. V lost 4 bases and J lost 6; bases outside the gene matches: 7. The CDR3 runs 15 residues.

This clone occurred many times. The CDR3 end lies 3 residues beyond the end of the read and is filled in from the germline J gene. The chain is built from TRBV7-3 and TRBJ2-1; D may be TRBD1 (6 bases). This CDR3 is 13 amino acids long. The V end was cut by 5 bases, the J end by 4 bases, with 9 bases between. Germline V gene data show CDR1 as SGHTA and CDR2 as FQGTGA. The part of the CDR3 DNA that was read is TGTGCCAGCAGCACAGGGTTGTACAATGAG. As protein: CASSTGLYNE. The whole CDR3 protein is CASSTGLYNEQFF.

This clone was counted at least ten times. The CDR3 goes on 3 residues after the read ends, and that part is filled in from the germline J gene. The V and J genes are TRBV7-2 and TRBJ2-7; 9 bases align to TRBD1. Germline lookup yields CDR1 SGHTA and CDR2 FQGNSA. V lost 5 bases, J lost 4 bases, and 9 bases stayed unmatched. This CDR3 contains 15 residues. The CDR3 DNA, read in part, is TGTGCCAGCAGCGTAGGACCGGGACAGGGTTACGAG. Residues: CASSVGPGQGYE. The full CDR3 sequence reads CASSVGPGQGYEQYF.

The sample holds a few counts of this clone. The read stops 3 residues short of the end of the CDR3; the missing end is completed from the germline J gene. The V gene is TRBV7-2, the J gene TRBJ2-1, with TRBD2 as a possible D gene (6 bases). Trimming cost V 6 bases and J 0 bases, with 12 bases left between them. This CDR3 contains 15 residues. Germline CDR1 SGHTA, CDR2 FQGNSA. The part of the CDR3 DNA that was read is TGTGCCAGCAGAAGGGACTTAAGCTCCTACAATGAG. It codes for CASRRDLSSYNE. The CDR3 reads in full as CASRRDLSSYNEQFF.

This clone has at least ten counts. The CDR3 loop is CASTPGGAYGYTF. CDR3 bases read: TGTGCCAGCACCCCTGGGGGCGCCTATGGC. V and J are TRBV7-3 and TRBJ1-2, with D possibly being TRBD1 (6 bases). The read finishes 3 residues shy of the CDR3 end, and the germline J gene is used to complete it. CDR1 and CDR2 (germline): SGHTA, FQGTGA. V was pared by 7 bases and J by 4 bases, with 13 bases between. The CDR3 spans 13 residues.

Remarks on this clone: Coverage ceases 3 residues before the CDR3 finishes, and the germline J gene fills in the end. This rearrangement joins TRBV7-2 to TRBJ1-2, with 8 bases identical to TRBD1. Germline V lookup: CDR1 SGHTA, CDR2 FQGNSA. The CDR3 has 13 residues. The CDR3 is CASSPRGQQGYTF. The CDR3 DNA, read in part, is TGTGCCAGCAGCCCCAGGGGGCAGCAGGGT.

The table lists this clone with many counts. The read stops 3 residues short of the end of the CDR3; the missing end is completed from the germline J gene. This chain uses TRBV2 with TRBJ2-6; D possibly corresponds to TRBD1 (6 bases). The CDR3 totals 15 residues. Germline CDR1 is SNHLY and CDR2 is FYNNEI. Trimming stripped 6 bases from V and 3 bases from J, with 12 bases between. The CDR3 sequence is CASRETGGGANVLTF. The sequenced CDR3 bases are TGTGCCAGCAGGGAGACAGGAGGTGGGGCCAACGTC.

This clone was seen repeatedly, ten times or more. Coverage ceases 3 residues before the CDR3 finishes, and the germline J gene fills in the end. The chain couples TRBV6-2 or TRBV6-3 to TRBJ2-7, with 9 bases lining up with TRBD2. Looked up from germline, CDR1 is MNHEY and CDR2 is SVGEGT. CDR3 length: 15 amino acids. Trimming cost V 6 bases and J 0 bases; bases outside gene matches: 6. The CDR3 protein is CASRPLAGSSYEQYF. The CDR3 DNA, read in part, is TGTGCCAGCAGGCCTCTAGCGGGAAGCTCCTACGAG.

This clone was observed many times. The CDR3 end lies 3 residues beyond the end of the read and is filled in from the germline J gene. The rearrangement uses TRBV29-1 and TRBJ2-1; tentative D call: TRBD1 (5 bases). The CDR3 extends over 12 amino acids. The V gene lost 8 bases and the J gene lost 5 bases, with 13 bases spanning the gap. Germline lookup yields CDR1 SQVTM and CDR2 ANQGSEA. The DNA read from the CDR3 is TGCAGCACAAGACAGATAAACAATGAG. Translating it yields CSTRQINNE. The full CDR3 protein is CSTRQINNEQFF.

This clone was seen ten or more times. The read finishes 3 residues shy of the CDR3 end, and the germline J gene is used to complete it. The chain carries TRBV4-2 and TRBJ2-1; 14 bases line up with TRBD2. V shed 1 base, J shed 8 bases, and the junction held 4 bases outside the gene matches. The CDR3 is made up of 16 amino acids. Germline V CDR1 and CDR2: LGHNA, YNFKEQ. CDR3 in amino acids: CASSQGLAGGSDEQFF. The CDR3 bases that were read are TGTGCCAGCAGCCAAGGACTAGCGGGAGGGAGCGATGAG.

This clone was detected ten times or more. The read ends 3 residues early relative to the CDR3; the germline J gene fills the gap. V and J are TRBV5-1 and TRBJ2-5, with a possible D match to TRBD1 (8 bases). CDR3 length: 15 residues. The germline gives CDR1 SGHRS, CDR2 YFSETQ. V was clipped by 2 bases and J by 2 bases, with 13 bases between them. The part of the CDR3 DNA that was read is TGCGCCAGCAGCTTAGGACAGGGAGGGCAAGAGACC. It translates to CASSLGQGGQET. The full CDR3 reads CASSLGQGGQETQYF. The complete variable domain, with remaining parts taken from reference TRBV5-1 and TRBJ2-5, reads KAGVTQTPRYLIKTRGQQVTLSCSPISGHRSVSWYQQTPGQGLQFLFEYFSETQRNKGNFPGRFSGRQFSNSRSEMNVSTLELGDSALYLCASSLGQGGQETQYFGPGTRLLVL.

In its sample, this clone was seen many times. This sequence may be a read error, since a much larger clone differs from it by one base. The sequence runs out 3 residues before the end of the CDR3; the remainder is reconstructed from the germline J gene. The chain has TRBV5-1 and TRBJ2-2; 10 nucleotides match TRBD1. Per germline, CDR1 SGHRS and CDR2 YFSETQ. This CDR3 is built from 16 residues. The sequenced CDR3 bases are TGCGCCAGCAGCTCCGGACAGGGGGAGGCAAATGAAAAG. It encodes CASSSGQGEANEK. The CDR3 in its entirety is CASSSGQGEANEKLFF. The variable domain in full, completed from reference TRBV5-1 and TRBJ2-2, reads KAGVTQTPRYLIKTRGQQVTLSCSPISGHRSVSWYQQTPGQGLQFLFEYFSETQRNKGNFPGRFSGRQFSNSRSEMNVSTLELGDSALYLCASSSGQGEANEKLFFGEGSRLTVL.

This clone showed up many times. The read ends 3 residues before the CDR3 terminus; that terminus is restored from the germline J gene. The V and J genes are TRBV6-2 or TRBV6-3 and TRBJ2-7, with D possibly being TRBD2 (5 bases). Per germline, CDR1 MNHEY and CDR2 SVGEGT. Between the trimmed V and J ends, which lost 6 bases and 0 bases, there was a span of 12 bases. This CDR3 spans 14 amino acids. The CDR3 here is CASRPTGSSYEQYF. The covered CDR3 bases are TGTGCCAGCAGGCCTACGGGGAGCTCCTACGAG.

This clone was seen only a few times. Read data end 3 residues before the CDR3 end; the end is taken from the germline J gene. The rearrangement joins TRBV19 to TRBJ1-5; 9 bases are a match to TRBD1. V trimming: 9 bases; J trimming: 0 bases; junction bases outside the gene matches: 6. CDR1 is LNHDA, CDR2 SQIVND, per germline (reference sequence). The CDR3 sequence is 15 residues long. The CDR3 sequence: CASSTGGYSNQPQHF. CDR3 DNA, as far as it was read: TGTGCCAGCTCAACAGGGGGCTATAGCAATCAGCCC.

In this sample, this clone turned up many times. With the read ending 3 residues before the CDR3 end, the germline J gene is used to fill in that end. V and J are TRBV6-2 or TRBV6-3 and TRBJ2-5; TRBD2 matches 7 bases. The length of the CDR3 is 16 residues. CDR1 MNHEY and CDR2 SVGEGT come from the germline V gene. Trimming cost V 2 bases and J 5 bases; bases outside gene matches: 11. The DNA read from the CDR3 is TGTGCCAGCAGTTACGTAGGCGGGAGCTATGGGGAGACC. Encoded protein: CASSYVGGSYGET. The whole CDR3 protein reads CASSYVGGSYGETQYF.

This clone was observed many times. CDR3 amino acids: CSATGTPDQPQHF. The covered CDR3 bases are TGCAGCGCAACCGGGACACCGGATCAGCCC. V gene TRBV29-1 combines with J gene TRBJ1-5; D possibly corresponds to TRBD1 (6 bases). The CDR3 end falls 3 residues outside the read, so it is completed with the germline J gene. Germline CDR1 and CDR2: SQVTM and ANQGSEA. The length of the CDR3 is 13 residues. Trimming cost V 7 bases and J 5 bases, with 15 bases left between them.

This clone was picked up many times. Coverage ceases 3 residues before the CDR3 finishes, and the germline J gene fills in the end. The V and J genes are TRBV7-2 and TRBJ2-3, with TRBD2 as a possible D gene (5 bases). The germline V gene encodes CDR1 SGHTA and CDR2 FQGNSA. The CDR3 sequence is 13 residues long. The part of the CDR3 DNA that was read is TGTGCCAGCACCCCCGGGGTAGGAAGGCCG. It codes for CASTPGVGRP. The full CDR3 reads CASTPGVGRPQYF.

In this sample, this clone turned up many times. The missing CDR3 end, 3 residues past where the read stops, is filled in from the germline J gene. The chain uses TRBV6-2 or TRBV6-3 and TRBJ2-1, with 11 bases aligning to TRBD2. Germline trimming cut 5 bases from V and 7 bases from J; bases unmatched to any gene: 10. CDR1 is MNHEY and CDR2 is SVGEGT in the germline V gene. The CDR3 contains 16 residues. The covered CDR3 bases are TGTGCCAGCAGTCGGACCGGGACTAGCGGCGCAAATGAG. It is translated as CASSRTGTSGANE. Given in full, the CDR3 is CASSRTGTSGANEQFF.

The sample holds many counts of this clone. The read gets to within 3 residues of the CDR3 end, and the germline J gene fills in the rest. The chain carries TRBV6-2 or TRBV6-3 and TRBJ2-3; 9 bases are shared with TRBD2. This CDR3 has 14 amino acids. V lost 5 bases to trimming and J lost 6 bases; unmatched junction nucleotides: 6. Germline V gene data show CDR1 as MNHEY and CDR2 as SVGEGT. CDR3 protein: CASSTGLASDTQYF. The sequenced part of the CDR3 DNA is TGTGCCAGCAGTACAGGACTAGCGAGTGATACG.

As regards this clone: A read error may explain this, as a much larger clone is one base away. Read coverage stops 3 residues before the CDR3 terminus; the germline J gene supplies the remainder. Other DNA sequences in this sample translate to the same CDR3. The V call is TRBV19, the J call TRBJ1-3, with 8 bases lining up with TRBD1. The CDR3 spans 15 residues. Germline CDR1 and CDR2: LNHDA and SQIVND (reference sequence). The CDR3 loop is CASSTAGTGRNTIYF. The part of the CDR3 DNA that was read is TGTGCCAGTAGTACTGCCGGGACAGGCCGGAACACA.

This clone has ten or more counts. The CDR3: CASRRYRGQGEAFF. CDR3 DNA, as far as it was read: TGTGCCAGCAGACGCTACAGGGGGCAGGGTGAA. J is TRBJ1-1 and V is TRBV11-2; 9 bases match TRBD1. The CDR3 is cut off 3 residues early in the read; its end comes from the germline J gene. Germline-derived CDR1 and CDR2 are SGHAT and FQNNGV. Unmatched junction bases numbered 9, after V lost 6 bases and J lost 7 bases. This CDR3 spans 14 amino acids.

Many counts were recorded for this clone. Partial CDR3 DNA: TGCAGTGCTAGAGACCTTGCGCGGGACTCTGGGGCCAACGTC. Encoded protein: CSARDLARDSGANV. The full CDR3 reads CSARDLARDSGANVLTF. The chain employs TRBV20-1 and TRBJ2-6; D possibly corresponds to TRBD2 (6 bases). The read finishes 3 residues shy of the CDR3 end, and the germline J gene is used to complete it. The CDR3 has 17 residues. With 0 bases removed from V and 0 bases from J, the gap between germline ends came to 12 bases. Germline V CDR1 and CDR2: DFQATT, SNEGSKA (reference sequence).

This clone appeared many times. The DNA ends 3 residues before the CDR3 does, and the rest of the CDR3 is filled in from the germline J gene. The rearrangement links TRBV7-2 to TRBJ1-1, with D perhaps matching TRBD1 (5 bases). The CDR3 totals 17 residues. From germline, CDR1 is SGHTA and CDR2 FQGNSA. Deletions cut 0 bases from V and 1 base from J, with 15 bases between. The CDR3 region is CASSLALGVVRNTEAFF. Incomplete CDR3 DNA: TGTGCCAGCAGCTTAGCTTTAGGGGTAGTACGGAACACTGAA.

This clone was picked up a small number of times. Read coverage stops 3 residues before the CDR3 terminus; the germline J gene supplies the remainder. The gene calls are TRBV20-1 and TRBJ1-1; 8 positions agree with TRBD1. The V segment lost 6 bases and the J segment 5 bases; nucleotides outside the gene matches: 8. Looked up from germline, CDR1 is DFQATT and CDR2 is SNEGSKA (reference sequence). The CDR3 runs 13 residues. Incomplete CDR3 DNA: TGCAGTGCCCCAAGGACAGGGTATACTGAA. Its protein is CSAPRTGYTE. The entire CDR3 is CSAPRTGYTEAFF.

This clone was picked up many times. The sequence runs out 3 residues before the end of the CDR3; the remainder is reconstructed from the germline J gene. The chain is built from TRBV5-1 and TRBJ1-1; 9 positions match TRBD1. The CDR3 totals 15 residues. CDR1 SGHRS and CDR2 YFSETQ come from the germline V gene. J lost 4 bases, V lost 7 bases, and 11 bases had no gene match. The CDR3 protein is CASATGGTGITEAFF. CDR3 bases read: TGCGCCAGCGCGACAGGGGGAACTGGGATCACTGAA.

In this sample, this clone turned up a few times. A much bigger clone sits one base away, suggesting this may be a read error. The read gets to within 3 residues of the CDR3 end, and the germline J gene fills in the rest. The V gene is TRBV7-9, the J gene TRBJ2-7; TRBD1 agrees at 11 bases. Germline V gives CDR1 SEHNR, CDR2 FQNEAQ (reference sequence). The CDR3 is 14 amino acids. Unmatched junction bases numbered 2, after V lost 5 bases and J lost 2 bases. CDR3 DNA (partial): TGTGCCAGCAGCCCGGGACAGGGGGCCTACGAG. Its translation is CASSPGQGAYE. The CDR3 in its entirety is CASSPGQGAYEQYF.

This clone was found many times. The read stops 3 residues short of the end of the CDR3; the missing end is completed from the germline J gene. The chain couples TRBV14 to TRBJ2-5, with TRBD2 identical over 9 bases. This CDR3 is 18 amino acids long. The ends lost 3 bases at V and 5 bases at J; junction bases unmatched: 16. Germline lookup yields CDR1 SGHDN and CDR2 FVKESK. Here the CDR3 reads CASSHKPRISGSVETQYF. The sequenced CDR3 bases are TGTGCCAGCAGCCATAAACCCAGGATTAGCGGGAGTGTGGAGACC.

In its sample, this clone was seen many times. The CDR3 bases that were read are TGCAGTGCTAGAGGCCCCACAGTACTCCATGAG. Translated, it gives CSARGPTVLHE. The CDR3 as a whole reads CSARGPTVLHEQFF. The chain is built from TRBV20-1 and TRBJ2-1; D remains unclear. The read terminates 3 residues ahead of where the CDR3 ends, so the germline J gene completes it. The CDR3 extends over 14 amino acids. Germline V gene lookup returns CDR1 DFQATT and CDR2 SNEGSKA (reference sequence). Deletions cut 1 base from V and 8 bases from J, with 15 bases between.

This clone has ten or more counts. The CDR3 extends 3 residues past the end of the read, so its final part is completed from the germline J gene. This chain joins TRBV27 and TRBJ2-7; D is unclear. CDR3 length: 16 residues. Germline assignment: CDR1 MNHEY and CDR2 SMNVEV (reference sequence). V dropped 2 bases and J dropped 2 bases, with 16 bases sitting between them. CDR3 DNA, as far as it was read: TGTGCCAGCAGTTTAGGTCTGACGGGTCCCACCTACGAG. It encodes CASSLGLTGPTYE. The entire CDR3 is CASSLGLTGPTYEQYF.

This clone was seen many times. The read stops 3 residues short of the end of the CDR3; the missing end is completed from the germline J gene. The chain combines TRBV20-1 with TRBJ2-1; 10 nucleotides align to TRBD2. The CDR3 contains 16 residues. Trimming removed 0 bases from V and 8 bases from J; junction bases left unmatched: 10. Germline lookup yields CDR1 DFQATT and CDR2 SNEGSKA (reference sequence). The CDR3 DNA, read in part, is TGCAGTGCTAGAGATCCTAGCGGGAGCTGGTTGTATGAG. Its protein is CSARDPSGSWLYE. The full CDR3 protein is CSARDPSGSWLYEQFF.